This T cell receptor beta chain was identified during a study of HIV-infected patients and healthy controls. This clonotype was counted at least ten times. The library was designed around alpha chains, so this beta chain is a stray read whose abundance carries little weight. Approximately 510 ng RNA was reverse transcribed with alpha and beta constant-region primers. Alpha and beta chain libraries were made separately by chain-specific third strand synthesis with multiplexing indices. One entry per CDR3 protein, called by TCRdb with MiXCR from the 5' RACE reads. The table has 7,900 or so distinct CDR3 sequences, over 6.5% seen once. Roughly three months, about 14 weeks, into antiretroviral therapy, follow-up blood was collected. All unsorted peripheral T cells were captured because whole blood was used without fractionation. Peripheral blood, around 2.5 ml, was drawn for RNA extraction. Germline CDR1 and CDR2: KGHSH and LQKENI. CDR3 size: 15 residues. Trimming removed 6 bases at V and 0 bases at J, with 12 bases between.

The chain links TRBV18 to TRBJ2-1, with D possibly being TRBD2 (6 bases). This clonotype was obtained from an adult with HIV infection. Sequenced here: blood, sampled during antiretroviral therapy. DNA for the CDR3: TGTGCCAGCTCCCCCGGAGGGTACTCCTACAATGAGCAGTTCTTC. Translation gives CASSPGGYSYNEQFF.